The T cell receptor (beta chain) described here comes from a study of blood T cell repertoires in COVID-19 (TCRdb year 2020). In the study overall: Samples from collaborators originated in the United States, Italy and Spain and spanned both the acute and convalescent phases of COVID-19. The prospective study material was composed of cDNA or gDNA derived from T cells, B-cell-depleted T cells, or PBMCs. Deeply sampled blood TCRbeta repertoires from subjects exposed to, actively infected with, or recovered from COVID-19 were included in the dataset. The repertoires were made available in a free public database intended to serve as a resource for research on the immune response to SARS-CoV-2. Samples came from the ongoing ImmuneRACE study (first 160 participants) plus 1,254 subjects from 6 global collaborators. The sample metadata nearly always contained a de-identified subject ID, COVID-19 status, age in years and sex. HLA class I and class II types, where available, came from metadata supplied by the sample provider rather than from assay-based typing.

Collaborating institutions collected whole blood in K2EDTA tubes following their own protocols. For TCRbeta analysis, collaborator samples were shipped as frozen whole blood, as isolated PBMCs, or as DNA extracted from either sample type. Remarks on this clone: Its antigen is still unknown. Nothing much larger sits one base from this clone, and base qualities are not available.

TCRbeta CDR3 regions were amplified from genomic DNA using the immunoSEQ Assay, a bias-controlled multiplex PCR. Per the original workflow: The number of nucleated cells in each sample was estimated from the amplification of reference gene primers within the assay. To quantify the absolute abundance of each unique TCRbeta CDR3 rearrangement, sequence reads were collapsed and filtered. For each sample, productive Simpson clonality was calculated by taking the square root of Simpson's diversity index across productive rearrangements. The immuneACCESS repertoire file appears here via TCRdb, limited to in-frame rearrangements. These files lack a portion of the clones; in checked studies, under half of the deficit traces to unresolved V genes, and the cause of the others is not known. D and trimming were read from the DNA, whereas the V and J calls and clone size are those reported in that table. The sample table holds approximately 430,000 clones, of which 86% were seen once. The leading ten clones occupy under 1.5% of the sample.

Findings and caveats that apply to the study as a whole: Clinical and demographic metadata were provided uncurated, with the amount varying by source and participant.

Reading the germline V gene (reference sequence) gives CDR1 PRHDT and CDR2 FYEKMQ. V loses 0 bases of germline sequence and J loses 0 bases, and the interval between the two ends is 9 bases. Inclusive of the bounding cysteine and phenylalanine, the CDR3 is 16 residues long. Just the 48-base CDR3 DNA is kept, in frame starting at base 1. This receptor chain uses TRBV13 and TRBJ2-1, with a tentative D gene TRBD2 over 6 matching bases. This sequence originates from a woman aged 30 to 39 with active or convalescent COVID-19. The sample taken for sequencing was peripheral blood. In nucleotide form, the sequence is TGTGCCAGCAGCTTAGGTCCCGGGGGCTCCTACAATGAGCAGTTCTTC. Translated, it reads CASSLGPGGSYNEQFF.